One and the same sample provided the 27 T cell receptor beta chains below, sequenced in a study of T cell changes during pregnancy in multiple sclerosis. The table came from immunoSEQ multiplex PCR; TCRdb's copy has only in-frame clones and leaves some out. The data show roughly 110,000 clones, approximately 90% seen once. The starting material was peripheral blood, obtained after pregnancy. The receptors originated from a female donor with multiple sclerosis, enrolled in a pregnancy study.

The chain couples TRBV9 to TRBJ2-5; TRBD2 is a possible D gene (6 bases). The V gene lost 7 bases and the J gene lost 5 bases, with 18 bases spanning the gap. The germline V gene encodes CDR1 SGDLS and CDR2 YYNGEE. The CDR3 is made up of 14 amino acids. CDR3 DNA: TGTGCCAGCGGAAGATTTCCCCGGGGGGAGACCCAGTACTTC. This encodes CASGRFPRGETQYF.

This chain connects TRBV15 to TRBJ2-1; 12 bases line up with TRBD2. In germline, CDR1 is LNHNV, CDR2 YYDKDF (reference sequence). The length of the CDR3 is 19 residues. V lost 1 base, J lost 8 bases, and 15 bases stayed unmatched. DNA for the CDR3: TGTGCCACCAGCAGAGGGGCGGGGCTAGCGGGAGGGCTTGGTTATGAGCAGTTCTTC. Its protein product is CATSRGAGLAGGLGYEQFF.

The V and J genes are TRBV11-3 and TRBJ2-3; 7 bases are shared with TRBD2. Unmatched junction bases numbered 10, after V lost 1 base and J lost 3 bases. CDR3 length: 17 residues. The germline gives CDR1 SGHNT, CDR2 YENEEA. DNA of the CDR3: TGTGCCAGCAGCTTAGGGGGTTGGGGAGGGAGGACAGATACGCAGTATTTT. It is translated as CASSLGGWGGRTDTQYF.

The CDR3 DNA reads as TGTGCCAGCAGCCAAGAGGTCATATGGGGCTTTACCCCTGAAGCTTTCTTT. Its protein is CASSQEVIWGFTPEAFF. The rearrangement links TRBV14 to TRBJ1-1, with TRBD1 as a possible D gene (5 bases). The ends were cut back, 0 bases at V and 6 bases at J, with 20 bases in the middle. The germline V gene has CDR1 SGHDN and CDR2 FVKESK. The CDR3 spans 17 residues.

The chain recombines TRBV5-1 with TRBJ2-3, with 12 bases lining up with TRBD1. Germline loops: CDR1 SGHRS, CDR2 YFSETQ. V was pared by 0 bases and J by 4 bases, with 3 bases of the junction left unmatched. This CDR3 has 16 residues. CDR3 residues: CASSLAGTGGADTQYF. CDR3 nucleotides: TGCGCCAGCAGCTTGGCTGGGACAGGGGGCGCAGATACGCAGTATTTT.

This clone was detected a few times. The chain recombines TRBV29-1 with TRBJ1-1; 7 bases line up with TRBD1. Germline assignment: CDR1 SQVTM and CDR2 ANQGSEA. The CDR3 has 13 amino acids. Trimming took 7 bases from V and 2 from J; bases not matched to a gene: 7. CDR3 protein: CSARQGTNTEAFF. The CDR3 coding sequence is TGCAGCGCTCGACAGGGCACCAACACTGAAGCTTTCTTT.

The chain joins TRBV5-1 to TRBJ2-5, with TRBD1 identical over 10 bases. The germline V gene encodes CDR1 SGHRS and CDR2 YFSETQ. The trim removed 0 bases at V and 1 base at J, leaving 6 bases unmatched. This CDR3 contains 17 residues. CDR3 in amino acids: CASSLARDRGRQETQYF. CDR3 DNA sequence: TGCGCCAGCAGCTTGGCCCGGGACAGGGGTCGCCAAGAGACCCAGTACTTC.

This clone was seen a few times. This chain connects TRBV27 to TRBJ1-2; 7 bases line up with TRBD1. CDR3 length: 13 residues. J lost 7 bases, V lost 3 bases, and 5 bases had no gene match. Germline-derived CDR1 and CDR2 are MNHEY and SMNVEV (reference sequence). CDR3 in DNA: TGTGCCAGCAGTTTCACAGGGGTGGCTGGCTACACCTTC. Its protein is CASSFTGVAGYTF.

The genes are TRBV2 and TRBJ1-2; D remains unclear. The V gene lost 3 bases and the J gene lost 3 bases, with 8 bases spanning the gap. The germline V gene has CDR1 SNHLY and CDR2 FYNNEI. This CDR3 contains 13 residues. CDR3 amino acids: CASSDGWDYGYTF. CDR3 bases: TGTGCCAGCAGTGACGGGTGGGACTATGGCTACACCTTC.

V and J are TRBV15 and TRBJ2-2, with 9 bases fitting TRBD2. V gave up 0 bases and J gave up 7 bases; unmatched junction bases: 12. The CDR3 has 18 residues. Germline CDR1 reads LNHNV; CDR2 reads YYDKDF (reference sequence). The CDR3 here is CATSRDPGRGGVGGELFF. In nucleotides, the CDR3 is TGTGCCACCAGCAGAGACCCAGGGCGGGGGGGCGTTGGCGGGGAGCTGTTTTTT. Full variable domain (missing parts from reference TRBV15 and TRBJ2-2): DAMVIQNPRYQVTQFGKPVTLSCSQTLNHNVMYWYQQKSSQAPKLLFHYYDKDFNNEADTPDNFQSRRPNTSFCFLDIRSPGLGDTAMYLCATSRDPGRGGVGGELFFGEGSRLTVL.

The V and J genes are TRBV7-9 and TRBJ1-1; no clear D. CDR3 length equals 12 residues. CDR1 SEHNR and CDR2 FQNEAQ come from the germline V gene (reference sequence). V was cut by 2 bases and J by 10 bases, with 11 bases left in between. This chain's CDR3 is CASSLSGVGAFF. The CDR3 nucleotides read TGTGCCAGCAGCTTATCAGGCGTTGGAGCTTTCTTT.

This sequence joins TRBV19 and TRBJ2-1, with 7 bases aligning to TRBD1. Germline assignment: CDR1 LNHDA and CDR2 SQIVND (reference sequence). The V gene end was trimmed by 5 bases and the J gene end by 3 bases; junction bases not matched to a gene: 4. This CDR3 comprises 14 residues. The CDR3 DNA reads TGTGCCAGTAGTCTGGCAGGGGGCTACAATGAGCAGTTCTTC. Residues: CASSLAGGYNEQFF.

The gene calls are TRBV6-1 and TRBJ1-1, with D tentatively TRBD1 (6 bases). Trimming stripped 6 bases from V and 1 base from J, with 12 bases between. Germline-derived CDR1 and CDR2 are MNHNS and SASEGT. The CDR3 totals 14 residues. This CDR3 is CASSGDTSNTEAFF. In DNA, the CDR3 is TGTGCCAGCAGCGGGGACACCTCGAACACTGAAGCTTTCTTT.

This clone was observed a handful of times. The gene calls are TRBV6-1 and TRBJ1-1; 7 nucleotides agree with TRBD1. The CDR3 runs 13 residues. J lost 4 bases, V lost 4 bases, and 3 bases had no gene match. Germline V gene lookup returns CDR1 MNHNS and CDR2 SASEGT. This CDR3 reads CASSVQGSTEAFF. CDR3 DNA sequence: TGTGCCAGCAGTGTACAGGGGAGCACTGAAGCTTTCTTT.

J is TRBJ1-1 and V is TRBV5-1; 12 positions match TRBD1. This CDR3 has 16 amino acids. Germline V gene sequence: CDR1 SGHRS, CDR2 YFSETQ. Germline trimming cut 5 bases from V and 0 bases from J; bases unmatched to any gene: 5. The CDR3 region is CASRTGTGGVNTEAFF. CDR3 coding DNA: TGCGCCAGCAGAACCGGGACAGGGGGCGTGAACACTGAAGCTTTCTTT. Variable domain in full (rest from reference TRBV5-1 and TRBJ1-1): KAGVTQTPRYLIKTRGQQVTLSCSPISGHRSVSWYQQTPGQGLQFLFEYFSETQRNKGNFPGRFSGRQFSNSRSEMNVSTLELGDSALYLCASRTGTGGVNTEAFFGQGTRLTVV.

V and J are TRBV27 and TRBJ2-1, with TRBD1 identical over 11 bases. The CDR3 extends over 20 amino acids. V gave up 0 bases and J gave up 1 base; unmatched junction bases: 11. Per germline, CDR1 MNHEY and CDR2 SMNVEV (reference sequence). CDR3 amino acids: CASSLSTRDRGIRSYNEQFF. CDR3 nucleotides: TGTGCCAGCAGTTTATCGACCCGGGACAGGGGGATAAGGTCCTACAATGAGCAGTTCTTC.

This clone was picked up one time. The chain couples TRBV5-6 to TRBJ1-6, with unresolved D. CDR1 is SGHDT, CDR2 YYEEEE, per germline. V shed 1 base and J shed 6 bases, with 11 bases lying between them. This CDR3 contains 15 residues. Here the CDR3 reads CASSLRVSGNSPLHF. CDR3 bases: TGTGCCAGCAGCTTGCGGGTTTCTGGTAATTCACCCCTCCACTTT.

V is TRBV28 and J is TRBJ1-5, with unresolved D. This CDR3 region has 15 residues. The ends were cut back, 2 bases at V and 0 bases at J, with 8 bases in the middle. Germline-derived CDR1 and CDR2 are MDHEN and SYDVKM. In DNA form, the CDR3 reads TGTGCCAGCAGTTTAGTCAGATATAGCAATCAGCCCCAGCATTTT. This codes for CASSLVRYSNQPQHF.

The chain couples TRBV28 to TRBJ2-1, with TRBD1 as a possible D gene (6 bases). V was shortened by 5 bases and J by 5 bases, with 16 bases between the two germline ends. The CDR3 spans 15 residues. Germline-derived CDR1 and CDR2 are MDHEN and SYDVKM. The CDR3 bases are TGTGCCAGCAGTCCCCACTCGACAGGTAACAATGAGCAGTTCTTC. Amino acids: CASSPHSTGNNEQFF.

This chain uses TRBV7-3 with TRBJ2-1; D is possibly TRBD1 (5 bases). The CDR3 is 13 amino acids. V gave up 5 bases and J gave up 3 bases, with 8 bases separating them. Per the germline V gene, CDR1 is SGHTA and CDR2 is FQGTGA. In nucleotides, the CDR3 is TGTGCCAGCAGCACAGACAGCTACAATGAGCAGTTCTTC. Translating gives CASSTDSYNEQFF.

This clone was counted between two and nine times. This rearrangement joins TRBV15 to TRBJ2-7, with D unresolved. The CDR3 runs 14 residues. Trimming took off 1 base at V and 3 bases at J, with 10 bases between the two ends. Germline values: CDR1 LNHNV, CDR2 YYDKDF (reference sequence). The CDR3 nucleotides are TGTGCCACCAGCAGAGGCGGAGAACGCTACGAGCAGTACTTC. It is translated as CATSRGGERYEQYF.

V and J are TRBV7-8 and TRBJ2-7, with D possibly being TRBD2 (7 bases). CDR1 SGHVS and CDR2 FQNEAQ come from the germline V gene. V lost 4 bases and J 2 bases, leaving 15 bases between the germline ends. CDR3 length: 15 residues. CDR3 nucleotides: TGTGCCAGCAGCTCCGGAGGGGGGGGCCCCTACGAGCAGTACTTC. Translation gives CASSSGGGGPYEQYF.

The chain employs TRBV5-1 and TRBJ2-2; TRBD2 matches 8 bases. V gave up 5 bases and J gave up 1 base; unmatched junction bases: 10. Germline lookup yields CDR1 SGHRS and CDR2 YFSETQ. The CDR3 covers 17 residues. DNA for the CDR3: TGCGCCAGCAGTAGGCAAGGACTAGCTCAGAACACCGGGGAGCTGTTTTTT. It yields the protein CASSRQGLAQNTGELFF.

CDR3 in DNA: TGTGCCAGCAGCACCAACACAAATCCACAGGGGTCCGGGGAGCTGTTTTTT. Translation gives CASSTNTNPQGSGELFF. V usage is TRBV7-3 and J usage is TRBJ2-2; 7 nucleotides match TRBD1. V gave up 5 bases and J gave up 6 bases; unmatched junction bases: 15. CDR3 length: 17 amino acids. Germline V lookup: CDR1 SGHTA, CDR2 FQGTGA.

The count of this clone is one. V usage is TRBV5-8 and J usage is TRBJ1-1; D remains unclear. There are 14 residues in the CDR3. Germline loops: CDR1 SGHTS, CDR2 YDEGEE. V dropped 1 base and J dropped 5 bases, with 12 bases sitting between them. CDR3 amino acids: CASSLRTPRTEAFF. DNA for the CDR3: TGTGCCAGCAGCTTGCGAACCCCGAGGACTGAAGCTTTCTTT.

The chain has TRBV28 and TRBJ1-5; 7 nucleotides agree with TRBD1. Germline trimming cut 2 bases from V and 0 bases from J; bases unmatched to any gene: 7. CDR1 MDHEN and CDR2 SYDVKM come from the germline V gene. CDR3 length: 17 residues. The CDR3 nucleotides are TGTGCCAGCAGTTTAAACAGGGGCGGAGGTAGCAATCAGCCCCAGCATTTT. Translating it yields CASSLNRGGGSNQPQHF.

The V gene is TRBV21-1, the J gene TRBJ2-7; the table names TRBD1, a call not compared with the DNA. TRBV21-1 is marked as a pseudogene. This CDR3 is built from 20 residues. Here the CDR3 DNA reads TGTGCCAGCAGCAAAGACAAGCGAAGGGACAGGGAGGATCGGATCGCCGAGCAGTACTTC. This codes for CASSKDKRRDREDRIAEQYF.